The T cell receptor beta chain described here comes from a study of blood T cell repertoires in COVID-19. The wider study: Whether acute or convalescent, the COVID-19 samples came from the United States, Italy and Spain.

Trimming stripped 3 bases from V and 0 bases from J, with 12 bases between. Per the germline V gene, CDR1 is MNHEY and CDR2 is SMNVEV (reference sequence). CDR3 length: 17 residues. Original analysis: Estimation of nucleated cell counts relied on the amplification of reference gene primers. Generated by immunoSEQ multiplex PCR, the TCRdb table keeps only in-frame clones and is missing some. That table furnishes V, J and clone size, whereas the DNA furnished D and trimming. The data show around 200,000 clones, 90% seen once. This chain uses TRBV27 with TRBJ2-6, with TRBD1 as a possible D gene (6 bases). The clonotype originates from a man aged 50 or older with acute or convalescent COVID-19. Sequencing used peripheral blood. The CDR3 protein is CASSFNRANSGANVLTF. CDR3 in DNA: TGTGCCAGCAGTTTTAACAGGGCCAACTCTGGGGCCAACGTCCTGACTTTC.